A single sample is the source of the 6 T cell receptor beta chains below, sequenced in a study of blood T cell repertoires in COVID-19. Only in-frame clones appear in the TCRdb table, and some are missing; sequencing was by immunoSEQ multiplex PCR. The data contain fewer than 75,000 clones, roughly 80% of them singletons. Sequencing input: peripheral blood. The receptors derive from a human donor in a cohort sampled during active COVID-19.

This clone was detected a few times. The rearrangement uses TRBV7-2 and TRBJ2-1; TRBD2 aligns across 11 bases. This CDR3 is 15 amino acids long. V lost 3 bases to trimming and J lost 9 bases; unmatched junction nucleotides: 7. Germline loops: CDR1 SGHTA, CDR2 FQGNSA. CDR3 in DNA: TGTGCCAGCAGCTTTTCTAGCGGGGGGATCGGTGAGCAGTTCTTC. It codes for CASSFSSGGIGEQFF.

This clone was found once. This rearrangement joins TRBV27 to TRBJ1-4, with a weak D call TRBD1 (5 bases). Trimming removed 4 bases from V and 0 bases from J, with 9 bases in between. The CDR3 totals 15 residues. Looked up from germline, CDR1 is MNHEY and CDR2 is SMNVEV (reference sequence). The CDR3 DNA reads TGTGCCAGCAGTTACCAGGGCACAACTAATGAAAAACTGTTTTTT. It codes for CASSYQGTTNEKLFF.

The gene calls are TRBV7-8 and TRBJ2-1, with 8 bases lining up with TRBD1. The ends lost 5 bases at V and 5 bases at J; junction bases unmatched: 11. The CDR3 is made up of 16 amino acids. Germline V gives CDR1 SGHVS, CDR2 FQNEAQ. The CDR3: CASSLYRQGWDNEQFF. In nucleotides, the CDR3 is TGTGCCAGCAGCCTATATCGACAGGGGTGGGACAATGAGCAGTTCTTC.

V and J are TRBV12-3 or TRBV12-4 and TRBJ2-7, with no clear D. The CDR3 is 13 residues long. Trimming cost V 1 base and J 3 bases, with 7 bases left between them. CDR3 bases: TGTGCCAGCAGTTTAGGAGTAAACTACGAGCAGTACTTC. Protein sequence: CASSLGVNYEQYF.

V gene TRBV4-1 combines with J gene TRBJ2-2, with D unclear. Per germline, CDR1 MGHRA and CDR2 YSYEKL. V lost 5 bases and J lost 3, with 7 bases in between. This CDR3 has 13 residues. The CDR3, as DNA: TGCGCCAGCAGCATAGAGTACACCGGGGAGCTGTTTTTT. This gives the protein CASSIEYTGELFF.

The CDR3 sequence is CASSQDRRGHEQYF. Here the CDR3 DNA reads TGCGCCAGCAGCCAAGATCGAAGGGGTCACGAGCAGTACTTC. The chain is built from TRBV4-3 and TRBJ2-7, with a weak D call TRBD1 (5 bases). CDR1 LGHNA and CDR2 YSLEER come from the germline V gene. The CDR3 is 14 amino acids. V gave up 0 bases and J gave up 5 bases, with 11 bases separating them.